Shown below are 24 T cell receptor beta chains from a single sample sequenced in a study of blood T cell repertoires in COVID-19. Repertoires were generated with immunoSEQ multiplex PCR, while TCRdb's copy carries only in-frame clones and drops some. The table lists some 200,000 clones, around 90% of them singletons, with around 10% in the top ten. Sequencing was performed on PBMCs or T cells enriched from blood (not recorded which). Every receptor here comes from a man aged 18 to 29 with acute COVID-19.

This chain links TRBV2 with TRBJ2-1; no clear D. Trimming shortened V by 9 bases and J by 2 bases, and 14 bases separated the two germline ends. Looked up from germline, CDR1 is SNHLY and CDR2 is FYNNEI. The CDR3 has 14 amino acids. DNA for the CDR3: TGTGCCAGTCATTTGGCGGATACCTACAATGAGCAGTTCTTC. Residues: CASHLADTYNEQFF.

The chain has TRBV29-1 and TRBJ1-1; D is uncertain. V was trimmed by 3 bases and J by 0 bases, leaving 11 bases between them. The germline gives CDR1 SQVTM, CDR2 ANQGSEA. The CDR3 has 14 amino acids. In DNA, the CDR3 is TGCAGCGTTGAGGAAGCAGGTATGAACACTGAAGCTTTCTTT. Protein sequence: CSVEEAGMNTEAFF. The full variable domain, its missing parts supplied by reference TRBV29-1 and TRBJ1-1, is SAVISQKPSRDICQRGTSLTIQCQVDSQVTMMFWYRQQPGQSLTLIATANQGSEATYESGFVIDKFPISRPNLTFSTLTVSNMSPEDSSIYLCSVEEAGMNTEAFFGQGTRLTVV.

This clone was counted a few times. This sequence joins TRBV5-4 and TRBJ2-7; tentative D call: TRBD2 (9 bases). The CDR3 extends over 17 amino acids. Germline CDR1 reads SGHNT; CDR2 reads YYREEE (reference sequence). V lost 4 bases to trimming and J lost 2 bases, with 22 bases between them. CDR3 sequence: CASSPTGASGVPYEQYF. The DNA of the CDR3 is TGTGCCAGCAGCCCGACAGGGGCTAGCGGGGTTCCCTACGAGCAGTACTTC.

J is TRBJ1-1 and V is TRBV19; 8 bases are a match to TRBD1. Per germline, CDR1 LNHDA and CDR2 SQIVND (reference sequence). CDR3 length equals 14 residues. The V and J ends lost 6 bases and 1 base, in that order; junction bases with no gene match: 4. This chain's CDR3 is CASSPDRANTEAFF. CDR3 nucleotide sequence: TGTGCCAGTAGCCCGGACAGGGCGAACACTGAAGCTTTCTTT. Using reference TRBV19 and TRBJ1-1 for the parts outside the CDR3, the full variable domain is DGGITQSPKYLFRKEGQNVTLSCEQNLNHDAMYWYRQDPGQGLRLIYYSQIVNDFQKGDIAEGYSVSREKKESFPLTVTSAQKNPTAFYLCASSPDRANTEAFFGQGTRLTVV.

The genes are TRBV2 and TRBJ2-5; maybe TRBD2 (5 bases). CDR1 is SNHLY and CDR2 is FYNNEI in the germline V gene. The CDR3 contains 13 residues. The V gene lost 8 bases and the J gene lost 2 bases, with 12 bases spanning the gap. CDR3 DNA sequence: TGTGCCAGCCCACGCGGGTCTCAAGAGACCCAGTACTTC. It encodes CASPRGSQETQYF.

In its sample, this clone was seen once. The chain uses TRBV24-1 and TRBJ2-1; D uncertain. The CDR3 is made up of 14 amino acids. The germline CDR1 and CDR2 sequences are KGHDR and SFDVKD. The ends were cut back, 1 base at V and 9 bases at J, with 12 bases in the middle. CDR3 in DNA: TGTGCCACCAGTGATTTACGTAAGCACGCTGAGCAGTTCTTC. Amino acids: CATSDLRKHAEQFF.

The V gene is TRBV6-5, the J gene TRBJ2-3; 9 bases are shared with TRBD2. Per the germline V gene, CDR1 is MNHEY and CDR2 is SVGAGI. V lost 10 bases to trimming and J lost 2 bases; unmatched junction nucleotides: 7. The CDR3 has 14 residues. Here the CDR3 reads CATMGLAVTDTQYF. For the CDR3, the DNA is TGTGCCACCATGGGACTAGCCGTCACAGATACGCAGTATTTT.

The chain joins TRBV5-4 to TRBJ1-2; 9 bases agree with TRBD1. CDR3 length: 15 residues. V lost 7 bases, J lost 1 base, and 8 bases stayed unmatched. Germline assignment: CDR1 SGHNT and CDR2 YYREEE (reference sequence). The CDR3 sequence: CASSDRGQGNYGYTF. The CDR3 coding sequence is TGTGCCAGCTCAGACCGGGGACAGGGTAACTATGGCTACACCTTC.

This chain uses TRBV30 with TRBJ2-7, with TRBD1 identical over 9 bases. With V trimmed by 4 bases and J by 5 bases, 3 bases remained unmatched. Germline CDR1 reads GTSNPN; CDR2 reads SVGIG (reference sequence). This CDR3 region has 12 residues. CDR3 bases: TGTGCCTGGATCCGGGACAGGGACGAGCAGTACTTC. Translation gives CAWIRDRDEQYF. Together with reference TRBV30 and TRBJ2-7, the CDR3 gives the full variable domain: SQTIHQWPATLVQPVGSPLSLECTVEGTSNPNLYWYRQAAGRGLQLLFYSVGIGQISSEVPQNLSASRPQDRQFILSSKKLLLSDSGFYLCAWIRDRDEQYFGPGTRLTVT.

The V and J genes are TRBV7-2 and TRBJ1-1; tentative D call: TRBD1 (6 bases). With 4 bases removed from V and 0 bases from J, the gap between germline ends came to 6 bases. The CDR3 has 13 residues. Germline CDR1 reads SGHTA; CDR2 reads FQGNSA. The CDR3 DNA is TGTGCCAGCAGCTGGACAGTGAACACTGAAGCTTTCTTT. Protein sequence: CASSWTVNTEAFF.

The table lists this clone with a count of one. This CDR3 is CASSPSAGFMNTEAFF. Here the CDR3 DNA reads TGTGCCAGCAGCCCTTCGGCGGGATTTATGAACACTGAAGCTTTCTTT. The genes are TRBV5-4 and TRBJ1-1; D uncertain. The germline V and J ends were trimmed by 4 bases and 0 bases, with 16 bases remaining between them. The CDR3 covers 16 residues. CDR1 and CDR2 from the germline V gene are SGHNT and YYREEE (reference sequence).

The genes are TRBV2 and TRBJ2-3; 10 bases agree with TRBD2. In germline, CDR1 is SNHLY, CDR2 FYNNEI. The ends lost 5 bases at V and 5 bases at J; junction bases unmatched: 7. There are 15 residues in the CDR3. The CDR3 is CASSFGLAGVDTQYF. DNA for the CDR3: TGTGCCAGCAGTTTTGGGCTAGCGGGAGTAGATACGCAGTATTTT.

This chain connects TRBV13 to TRBJ2-3; 10 bases map to TRBD2. CDR3 length equals 17 residues. V lost 4 bases, J lost 4 bases, and 11 bases stayed unmatched. From germline, CDR1 is PRHDT and CDR2 FYEKMQ (reference sequence). The CDR3 region is CASSSPSSGSWSDTQYF. CDR3 DNA sequence: TGTGCCAGCAGCTCGCCTTCTAGCGGGAGTTGGTCAGATACGCAGTATTTT.

The V and J genes are TRBV4-3 and TRBJ2-2; 14 bases fit TRBD2. Germline CDR1 is LGHNA and CDR2 is YSLEER. CDR3 size: 18 residues. The trim removed 1 base at V and 6 bases at J, leaving 7 bases unmatched. CDR3: CASSQAAKGLAGAGELFF. In DNA form, the CDR3 reads TGCGCCAGCAGCCAAGCGGCGAAGGGACTAGCGGGAGCCGGGGAGCTGTTTTTT.

V is TRBV19 and J is TRBJ2-7, with 8 bases fitting TRBD1. Germline assignment: CDR1 LNHDA and CDR2 SQIVND (reference sequence). CDR3 size: 13 residues. With V trimmed by 5 bases and J by 5 bases, 5 bases remained unmatched. CDR3 sequence: CASSYGQGNEQYF. CDR3 nucleotide sequence: TGTGCCAGTAGTTATGGACAGGGAAACGAGCAGTACTTC.

J is TRBJ2-2 and V is TRBV3-1 (or the pseudogene TRBV3-2); 7 nucleotides align to TRBD1. The CDR3 runs to 14 residues. V was pared by 4 bases and J by 5 bases, with 4 bases of the junction left unmatched. CDR1 is LGHDT and CDR2 is YNNKEL in the germline V gene (reference sequence). The CDR3 loop is CASSLEGATGELFF. CDR3 sequence (DNA): TGTGCCAGCAGCCTTGAGGGGGCTACCGGGGAGCTGTTTTTT.

This clone came up once. The V gene is TRBV5-1, the J gene TRBJ2-1; D might be TRBD1 (6 bases). The germline CDR1 and CDR2 sequences are SGHRS and YFSETQ. The CDR3 totals 17 residues. V was pared by 4 bases and J by 0 bases, with 17 bases between. The CDR3, as DNA: TGCGCCAGCAGCGGGGGCCCGGGCGGAAACTCCTACAATGAGCAGTTCTTC. Its protein product is CASSGGPGGNSYNEQFF.

The sample holds one count of this clone. The chain couples TRBV2 to TRBJ1-1, with TRBD1 matching 8 bases. Germline V lookup: CDR1 SNHLY, CDR2 FYNNEI. The CDR3 runs 15 residues. J was trimmed by 5 bases and V by 4 bases; bases with no gene match: 9. The CDR3 region is CASSGGQGWGTEAFF. As DNA, the CDR3 is TGTGCCAGCAGTGGAGGACAGGGCTGGGGTACTGAAGCTTTCTTT.

This chain joins TRBV19 and TRBJ2-2, with D maybe TRBD1 (6 bases). V lost 8 bases and J lost 2, with 18 bases in between. The germline gives CDR1 LNHDA, CDR2 SQIVND (reference sequence). This CDR3 has 16 amino acids. CDR3: CASGPTDRPNTGELFF. CDR3 DNA: TGTGCCAGTGGCCCGACGGACAGACCAAACACCGGGGAGCTGTTTTTT.

The genes are TRBV14 and TRBJ2-7; 8 nucleotides agree with TRBD2. V lost 1 base to trimming and J lost 2 bases; unmatched junction nucleotides: 4. CDR1 and CDR2 (germline): SGHDN, FVKESK. The CDR3 loop spans 15 amino acids. CDR3 sequence reads: CASSQVAGSTYEQYF. In DNA, the CDR3 is TGTGCCAGCAGCCAAGTAGCGGGATCCACCTACGAGCAGTACTTC.

This clone has only one observation. The chain is built from TRBV7-9 and TRBJ2-7, with 8 nucleotides matching TRBD1. The CDR3 is 15 amino acids. The J segment lost 2 bases and the V segment lost 5 bases, leaving 8 bases of the junction unmatched. CDR1 is SEHNR, CDR2 FQNEAQ, per germline (reference sequence). The CDR3 region has the DNA TGTGCCAGCAGCGACCCGGGACAGGCCGCCTACGAGCAGTACTTC. Its protein product is CASSDPGQAAYEQYF.

The chain couples TRBV4-1 to TRBJ2-5; 7 nucleotides align to TRBD1. The V gene end was trimmed by 5 bases and the J gene end by 1 base; junction bases not matched to a gene: 4. Germline V gene data show CDR1 as MGHRA and CDR2 as YSYEKL. The CDR3 sequence is 14 residues long. CDR3 bases: TGCGCCAGCAGCGGGGGACAGCCCCAAGAGACCCAGTACTTC. This translates into CASSGGQPQETQYF.

This clone appeared once. The chain carries TRBV19 and TRBJ1-1; 10 bases are shared with TRBD1. V was pared by 10 bases and J by 4 bases, with 9 bases of the junction left unmatched. From germline, CDR1 is LNHDA and CDR2 SQIVND (reference sequence). This CDR3 region has 14 residues. In nucleotides, the CDR3 is TGTGCCACGGGACAGGGGTTGGGTGGCACTGAAGCTTTCTTT. Its translation is CATGQGLGGTEAFF.

V gene TRBV5-1 combines with J gene TRBJ1-2; 8 positions agree with TRBD1. V was clipped by 3 bases and J by 2 bases; unmatched bases: 3. This CDR3 contains 14 residues. Germline V gene sequence: CDR1 SGHRS, CDR2 YFSETQ. The CDR3 sequence is CASSSGQENYGYTF. In nucleotides, the CDR3 is TGCGCCAGCAGCTCGGGACAGGAGAACTATGGCTACACCTTC.